This paragraph reports one T cell receptor beta chain. Trimming stripped 6 bases from V and 2 bases from J, with 11 bases between. The CDR3 runs 14 residues. CDR1 KGHSH and CDR2 LQKENI come from the germline V gene. Libraries were prepared by immunoSEQ multiplex PCR; TCRdb keeps only in-frame clonotypes and omits some of them. Of 65,000 to 70,000 clones listed, about 81% are singletons. The data belong to a study of blood T cell repertoires in COVID-19. This receptor was identified in a human donor in a cohort sampled during active COVID-19. The chain couples TRBV18 to TRBJ1-5; tentatively, D is TRBD1 (6 bases). The material sequenced was peripheral blood. CDR3 coding DNA: TGTGCCAGCTCCGAAGGGGGAGGCAATCAGCCCCAGCATTTT. It encodes CASSEGGGNQPQHF.